These T cell receptor beta chains were read from a single sample in a study of shared clonotypes between healthy human individuals. TCRdb keeps only in-frame clones here, not all; method: immunoSEQ multiplex PCR. The repertoire includes about 680,000 clones, roughly 72% of them detected once, and around 2% sits in the top ten. The sequenced sample consisted of memory CD4+ T cells sorted from blood. Receptors originate from a woman aged 30 to 39 in good health. Both conserved end residues are part of each CDR3. D genes are given only for firm matches. Only some rows state a clone size, as once, few, many or a class for expanded clones.

>TRBJ2-2|TRBV5-1|.|TRBD2
CASTPTSEAGGLTTGELFF
TGCGCCAGCACGCCCACGTCGGAGGCGGGAGGATTAACCACCGGGGAGCTGTTTTTT
>TRBJ2-7|TRBV28|.|.
CASSFLGRIPYEQYF
TGTGCCAGCAGTTTTTTGGGACGGATCCCCTACGAGCAGTACTTC
>TRBJ1-5|TRBV10-2|.|.
CASSEGGARTQPQHF
TGCGCCAGCAGTGAAGGCGGGGCGCGCACTCAGCCCCAGCATTTT
>TRBJ2-5|TRBV2|.|.
CASSGLPEGEETQYF
TGTGCCAGCAGTGGTCTTCCCGAGGGTGAGGAGACCCAGTACTTC
>TRBJ1-1|TRBV21-1|few|.
CASSKAGGITEAFF
TGTGCCAGCAGCAAAGCAGGGGGGATAACTGAAGCTTTCTTT
>TRBJ2-7|TRBV6-5|once|TRBD1
CASSGQGFYEQYF
TGTGCCAGCTCGGGACAGGGTTTCTACGAGCAGTACTTC
>TRBJ1-1|TRBV10-3|once|.
CAISERWGAEAFF
TGTGCCATCAGTGAGCGGTGGGGGGCTGAAGCTTTCTTT
>TRBJ2-7|TRBV27|.|TRBD2
CASSSASGRVYEQYF
TGTGCCAGCAGTTCGGCTAGCGGGAGGGTTTACGAGCAGTACTTC
>TRBJ2-3|TRBV10-1|few|.
CASSESTDTQYF
TGCGCCAGCAGTGAGTCCACAGATACGCAGTATTTT
>TRBJ1-1|TRBV5-1|.|TRBD1
CASSLVVLGGTGGNTEAFF
TGCGCCAGCAGCTTGGTTGTCTTAGGCGGGACAGGGGGGAACACTGAAGCTTTCTTT
>TRBJ2-5|TRBV4-1|.|TRBD2
CASSPWTSGDRPQYF
TGCGCCAGCAGCCCATGGACTAGCGGAGACAGGCCCCAGTACTTC
>TRBJ2-3|TRBV9|.|TRBD1
CASSVLAGGWSDTQYF
TGTGCCAGCAGCGTCCTAGCAGGGGGCTGGTCAGATACGCAGTATTTT
>TRBJ2-3|TRBV27|.|.
CASSTQTGWTDTQYF
TGTGCCAGCAGCACCCAAACAGGGTGGACAGATACGCAGTATTTT
>TRBJ1-2|TRBV7-2|many|.
CASSPRGEGGYGYTF
TGTGCCAGCAGCCCCCGAGGGGAAGGGGGCTATGGCTACACCTTC
>TRBJ2-5|TRBV7-9|once|TRBD1
CASLVTGGWSQETQYF
TGTGCCAGCTTGGTTACAGGGGGCTGGTCGCAAGAGACCCAGTACTTC
>TRBJ2-3|TRBV9|.|TRBD2
CASSLAGGSDTQYF
TGTGCCAGCAGCCTAGCGGGAGGATCAGATACGCAGTATTTT
>TRBJ2-5|TRBV7-2|once|.
CASSPRRIQETQYF
TGTGCCAGCAGCCCTCGACGGATACAAGAGACCCAGTACTTC
>TRBJ1-1|TRBV30|.|TRBD1
CAWSGQTEAFF
TGTGCCTGGTCGGGACAGACTGAAGCTTTCTTT
>TRBJ1-5|TRBV18|once|TRBD1
CASSPPKTGGNQPQHF
TGTGCCAGCTCACCACCGAAGACAGGGGGCAATCAGCCCCAGCATTTT
>TRBJ2-7|TRBV7-6|.|TRBD2
CASSLWRESYEQYF
TGTGCCAGCAGCTTGTGGCGGGAGAGTTACGAGCAGTACTTC